A single sample gave rise to the 29 T cell receptor beta chains below, sequenced in a study of shared clonotypes between healthy human individuals. This table comes from immunoSEQ multiplex PCR, and its TCRdb copy is limited to in-frame clones, with some not included. The table records about 680,000 clones, about three quarters of them present only once. Sequencing was performed on memory CD4+ T cells sorted from blood. Subset given: CD45RA-negative fraction. The source is a woman between 25 and 40 years old in good health.

This clone was detected only a few times. The chain carries TRBV25-1 and TRBJ1-4; 7 bases match TRBD1. With V trimmed by 0 bases and J by 11 bases, 9 bases remained unmatched. CDR3 length equals 15 residues. CDR1 and CDR2 (germline): MGHDK, SYGVNS. The CDR3 sequence is CASSEYGKGAHKLFF. The CDR3 region has the DNA TGTGCCAGCAGTGAATACGGAAAGGGGGCGCATAAACTGTTTTTT.

The chain joins TRBV11-2 to TRBJ2-1, with 14 bases fitting TRBD2. Germline V gene lookup returns CDR1 SGHAT and CDR2 FQNNGV. V lost 10 bases, J lost 7 bases, and 18 bases stayed unmatched. CDR3 length: 18 amino acids. The CDR3 protein is CATRGLAGDPPVVNEQFF. DNA of the CDR3: TGTGCCACCAGGGGACTAGCGGGAGACCCGCCGGTTGTAAATGAGCAGTTCTTC. Complete variable domain (other parts from reference TRBV11-2 and TRBJ2-1): EAGVAQSPRYKIIEKRQSVAFWCNPISGHATLYWYQQILGQGPKLLIQFQNNGVVDDSQLPKDRFSAERLKGVDSTLKIQPAKLEDSAVYLCATRGLAGDPPVVNEQFFGPGTRLTVL.

This clone was observed at least ten times. This chain connects TRBV30 to TRBJ1-2, with 7 bases fitting TRBD1. V trimming: 1 base; J trimming: 1 base; junction bases outside the gene matches: 12. CDR1 GTSNPN and CDR2 SVGIG come from the germline V gene (reference sequence). The CDR3 extends over 17 amino acids. CDR3 DNA: TGTGCCTGGAGTGCTTATTACCGGGACAGAAATAACTATGGCTACACCTTC. Residues: CAWSAYYRDRNNYGYTF.

J is TRBJ2-4 and V is TRBV6-1; D is uncertain. This CDR3 region has 12 residues. Looked up from germline, CDR1 is MNHNS and CDR2 is SASEGT. V was clipped by 4 bases and J by 8 bases, with 9 bases between them. The DNA of the CDR3 is TGTGCCAGCAGTGGGGAATCCGACATTCAGTACTTC. It translates to CASSGESDIQYF.

In this sample, this clone turned up once. This sample includes further DNA sequences coding for the same CDR3. The J gene is TRBJ2-3, the V gene TRBV11-2; the D is unclear. The V end lost 6 bases, the J end lost 6 bases, and 10 bases lay between the germline ends. Germline assignment: CDR1 SGHAT and CDR2 FQNNGV. The CDR3 is 12 amino acids. CDR3 nucleotide sequence: TGTGCCAGCAGTCCTATGGGTGATACGCAGTATTTT. The encoded protein is CASSPMGDTQYF.

The rearrangement joins TRBV30 to TRBJ1-4; 9 nucleotides align to TRBD1. With 3 bases clipped from V and 8 bases from J, the junction kept 10 bases outside the gene matches. The CDR3 extends over 15 amino acids. In germline, CDR1 is GTSNPN, CDR2 SVGIG (reference sequence). CDR3 sequence reads: CAWRGVQGAGEKLFF. CDR3 bases: TGTGCCTGGAGGGGAGTACAGGGGGCTGGAGAAAAACTGTTTTTT.

The V call is TRBV11-3, the J call TRBJ2-5; 7 bases line up with TRBD2. The length of the CDR3 is 18 residues. Losses at the gene ends were 1 base for V and 0 bases for J; bases not matched to a gene: 11. Per germline, CDR1 SGHNT and CDR2 YENEEA. In DNA, the CDR3 is TGTGCCAGCAGCTTAGGGGGTGGGGCAGCGGGGCACCAAGAGACCCAGTACTTC. It specifies CASSLGGGAAGHQETQYF. The full variable domain, rest sourced from reference TRBV11-3 and TRBJ2-5, is EAGVVQSPRYKIIEKKQPVAFWCNPISGHNTLYWYLQNLGQGPELLIRYENEEAVDDSQLPKDRFSAERLKGVDSTLKIQPAELGDSAVYLCASSLGGGAAGHQETQYFGPGTRLLVL.

The rearrangement links TRBV28 to TRBJ1-5; tentative D call: TRBD1 (5 bases). The CDR3 is 14 amino acids. The V gene lost 8 bases and the J gene lost 9 bases, with 20 bases spanning the gap. Germline lookup yields CDR1 MDHEN and CDR2 SYDVKM. In DNA, the CDR3 is TGTGCCAGCGAGGGCACCGCCAGGGCCGGGCCCCAGCATTTT. It codes for CASEGTARAGPQHF.

The chain uses TRBV4-2 and TRBJ2-3; D is perhaps TRBD1 or TRBD2 (5 bases each). From germline, CDR1 is LGHNA and CDR2 YNFKEQ. V lost 4 bases, J lost 5 bases, and 10 bases lay in between. This CDR3 is 13 amino acids long. CDR3 in amino acids: CASSLRDEDTQYF. The CDR3 nucleotides read TGTGCCAGCAGCCTCCGGGACGAAGATACGCAGTATTTT.

The chain combines TRBV4-1 with TRBJ2-7, with 12 bases lining up with TRBD2. The germline CDR1 and CDR2 sequences are MGHRA and YSYEKL. The V and J ends lost 0 bases and 0 bases, in that order; junction bases with no gene match: 9. This CDR3 contains 19 residues. This CDR3 is CASSQERLAGGISSYEQYF. CDR3 DNA: TGCGCCAGCAGCCAAGAAAGGCTAGCGGGAGGGATAAGCTCCTACGAGCAGTACTTC.

This chain links TRBV7-8 with TRBJ1-5; no reliable D call. Per germline, CDR1 SGHVS and CDR2 FQNEAQ. This CDR3 contains 14 residues. Trimming shortened V by 2 bases and J by 1 base, and 6 bases separated the two germline ends. The DNA of the CDR3 is TGTGCCAGCAGCTTACTAGTAAGCAATCAGCCCCAGCATTTT. Encoded protein: CASSLLVSNQPQHF.

On this clone itself: Since a far larger clone is one base different, this is likely a read error. The gene calls are TRBV7-3 and TRBJ2-7, with 7 bases aligning to TRBD2. Germline V CDR1 and CDR2: SGHTA, FQGTGA. The CDR3 contains 14 residues. Germline trimming cut 5 bases from V and 0 bases from J; bases unmatched to any gene: 4. The CDR3 loop is CASSIQRDSYEQYF. In nucleotides, the CDR3 is TGTGCCAGCAGCATACAGCGGGACTCCTACGAGCAGTACTTC.

As to this clone: Within the sample, other DNA sequences also encode this same CDR3. The V gene is TRBV18, the J gene TRBJ2-7; D may be TRBD1 (5 bases). Germline V lookup: CDR1 KGHSH, CDR2 LQKENI. Trimming took off 4 bases at V and 0 bases at J, with 10 bases between the two ends. This CDR3 contains 14 residues. CDR3 sequence (DNA): TGTGCCAGCTCACACGACAGTAGCTCCTACGAGCAGTACTTC. Amino acids: CASSHDSSSYEQYF.

J is TRBJ1-2 and V is TRBV7-2, with D unresolved. Trimming took off 5 bases at V and 1 base at J, with 5 bases between the two ends. CDR1 is SGHTA and CDR2 is FQGNSA in the germline V gene. The CDR3 is 12 amino acids. CDR3 DNA: TGTGCCAGCAGCCCCCTTAACTATGGCTACACCTTC. Translated: CASSPLNYGYTF.

As for this clone: In the same sample, other DNA sequences code for this CDR3. The chain joins TRBV2 to TRBJ1-2; the D is unclear. Germline CDR1 and CDR2: SNHLY and FYNNEI. The CDR3 has 13 residues. Trimming left V 2 bases short and J 4 bases short, with 8 bases between. The CDR3 loop reads CASSERQVYGYTF. The CDR3 DNA is TGTGCCAGCAGTGAAAGGCAGGTCTATGGCTACACCTTC.

This clone occurred once. The V gene is TRBV7-9, the J gene TRBJ1-1; D is unclear. This CDR3 has 17 residues. Trimming removed 0 bases at V and 4 bases at J, with 18 bases between. The germline V gene has CDR1 SEHNR and CDR2 FQNEAQ (reference sequence). CDR3 bases: TGTGCCAGCAGCTTAGCGCTGGGAAAGGGTAGAGGCACTGAAGCTTTCTTT. Amino acid sequence: CASSLALGKGRGTEAFF.

In this sample, this clone turned up a few times. This chain joins TRBV28 and TRBJ2-1; 13 bases map to TRBD2. The V gene end was trimmed by 6 bases and the J gene end by 9 bases; junction bases not matched to a gene: 11. Germline V lookup: CDR1 MDHEN, CDR2 SYDVKM. This CDR3 spans 16 amino acids. The CDR3 DNA follows: TGTGCCAGCAGGAAACCATGGACTAGCGGGAGAGGTGAGCAGTTCTTC. Translating gives CASRKPWTSGRGEQFF.

The chain combines TRBV7-2 with TRBJ2-5; TRBD1 might be the D (6 bases). V lost 3 bases to trimming and J lost 5 bases, with 13 bases between them. The CDR3 consists of 14 residues. Germline-derived CDR1 and CDR2 are SGHTA and FQGNSA. The CDR3 sequence is CASSLRGNRETQYF. CDR3 nucleotides: TGTGCCAGCAGCTTGAGGGGGAATCGGGAGACCCAGTACTTC.

The chain joins TRBV5-1 to TRBJ1-4, with 9 positions matching TRBD1. CDR1 is SGHRS, CDR2 YFSETQ, per germline. The CDR3 extends over 15 amino acids. Trimming at V came to 3 bases and at J to 6 bases, leaving 6 bases not matched to a gene. CDR3 region: CASSSQTGGDEKLFF. The CDR3 nucleotides read TGCGCCAGCAGCTCCCAGACAGGGGGGGATGAAAAACTGTTTTTT.

The chain is built from TRBV6-1 and TRBJ1-2; D call uncertain. This CDR3 has 12 residues. Germline V gives CDR1 MNHNS, CDR2 SASEGT. Trimming cost V 10 bases and J 1 base, with 10 bases left between them. CDR3 nucleotides: TGTGCCACTGCACCGGTTAACTATGGCTACACCTTC. Protein product: CATAPVNYGYTF.

V gene TRBV11-2 combines with J gene TRBJ2-7; D is perhaps TRBD1 (5 bases). The germline V gene has CDR1 SGHAT and CDR2 FQNNGV. CDR3 length equals 15 residues. The ends were cut back, 1 base at V and 2 bases at J, with 12 bases in the middle. CDR3 sequence: CASSLVLDIAYEQYF. CDR3 nucleotide sequence: TGTGCCAGCAGCTTAGTTCTGGACATAGCCTACGAGCAGTACTTC.

This chain links TRBV2 with TRBJ1-3; 7 nucleotides agree with TRBD1. J was trimmed by 2 bases and V by 6 bases; bases with no gene match: 7. This CDR3 has 15 amino acids. Germline V lookup: CDR1 SNHLY, CDR2 FYNNEI. The CDR3 nucleotides are TGTGCCAGCAGCCCCTTCCAGGGGGCTGGAAACACCATATATTTT. As protein: CASSPFQGAGNTIYF.

The chain links TRBV28 to TRBJ1-2, with D possibly TRBD1 on 6 matching bases. CDR1 is MDHEN, CDR2 SYDVKM, per germline. The CDR3 contains 14 residues. Trimming left V 2 bases short and J 1 base short, with 8 bases between. The CDR3 DNA sequence: TGTGCCAGCAGTTTAGTGGGACATAACTATGGCTACACCTTC. It encodes CASSLVGHNYGYTF.

As to this clone: Other DNA sequences from this sample encode an identical CDR3 as well. The rearrangement links TRBV28 to TRBJ2-3, with 7 bases aligning to TRBD2. The ends lost 5 bases at V and 0 bases at J; junction bases unmatched: 5. Germline CDR1 reads MDHEN; CDR2 reads SYDVKM. CDR3 length: 15 amino acids. CDR3 DNA: TGTGCCAGCAGTAGCGGGGAACCTAGCACAGATACGCAGTATTTT. This translates into CASSSGEPSTDTQYF.

V gene TRBV7-3 combines with J gene TRBJ2-3; D is possibly TRBD2 (6 bases). Trimming removed 3 bases at V and 5 bases at J, with 9 bases between. There are 13 residues in the CDR3. The germline gives CDR1 SGHTA, CDR2 FQGTGA. The CDR3 protein is CASSLTRRDTQYF. CDR3 nucleotides: TGTGCCAGCAGCTTGACTAGGAGAGATACGCAGTATTTT.

This clone was observed a handful of times. J is TRBJ1-4 and V is TRBV6-5; possibly TRBD1 for D (6 bases). Germline CDR1 reads MNHEY; CDR2 reads SVGAGI. Deletions cut 5 bases from V and 2 bases from J, with 9 bases between. The length of the CDR3 is 14 residues. The CDR3 DNA sequence: TGTGCCAGCAGTCACACAGGGACTAATGAAAAACTGTTTTTT. Amino acid sequence: CASSHTGTNEKLFF.

The chain uses TRBV10-3 and TRBJ1-1; TRBD1 agrees at 7 bases. Germline V CDR1 and CDR2: ENHRY, SYGVKD. CDR3 length: 13 amino acids. With 1 base clipped from V and 6 bases from J, the junction kept 2 bases outside the gene matches. In DNA, the CDR3 is TGTGCCATCAGTGAGTACCAGGGGGCTGAAGCTTTCTTT. Its protein product is CAISEYQGAEAFF.

The CDR3 spells CASSITEGWQPQHF. The CDR3 bases are TGTGCCAGCAGCATCACTGAGGGATGGCAGCCCCAGCATTTT. The genes are TRBV7-8 and TRBJ1-5; D uncertain. This CDR3 region has 14 residues. Germline V gene lookup returns CDR1 SGHVS and CDR2 FQNEAQ. V was pared by 5 bases and J by 7 bases, with 15 bases between. Variable domain in full (rest from reference TRBV7-8 and TRBJ1-5): GAGVSQSPRYKVAKRGQDVALRCDPISGHVSLFWYQQALGQGPEFLTYFQNEAQLDKSGLPSDRFFAERPEGSVSTLKIQRTQQEDSAVYLCASSITEGWQPQHFGDGTRLSIL.

The CDR3 reads CASSYQLEGAANEQFF. The CDR3 bases are TGTGCCAGCAGTTACCAATTGGAGGGGGCGGCAAATGAGCAGTTCTTC. This rearrangement joins TRBV6-6 to TRBJ2-1; a possible D gene is TRBD1 (7 bases). CDR1 and CDR2 (germline): MNHNY, SVGAGI (reference sequence). With 2 bases removed from V and 7 bases from J, the gap between germline ends came to 18 bases. This CDR3 has 16 amino acids.